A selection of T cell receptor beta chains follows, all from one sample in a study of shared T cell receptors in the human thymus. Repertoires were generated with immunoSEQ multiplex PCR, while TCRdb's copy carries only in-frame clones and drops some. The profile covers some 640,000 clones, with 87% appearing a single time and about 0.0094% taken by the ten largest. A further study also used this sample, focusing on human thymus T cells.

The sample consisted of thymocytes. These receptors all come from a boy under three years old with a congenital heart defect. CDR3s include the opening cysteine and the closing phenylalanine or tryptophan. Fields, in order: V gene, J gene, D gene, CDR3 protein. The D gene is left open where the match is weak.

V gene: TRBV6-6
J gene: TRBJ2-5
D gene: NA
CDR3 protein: CASSRGLSETQYF

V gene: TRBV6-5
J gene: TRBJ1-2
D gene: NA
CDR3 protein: CASSPDYQGYTF

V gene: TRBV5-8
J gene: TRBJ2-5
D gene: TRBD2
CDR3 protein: CASSRGGETQYF

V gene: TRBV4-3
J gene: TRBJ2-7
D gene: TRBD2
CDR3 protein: CASSRGLAGIEQYF

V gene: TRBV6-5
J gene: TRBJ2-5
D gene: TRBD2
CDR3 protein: CASSYSSSGRQETQYF

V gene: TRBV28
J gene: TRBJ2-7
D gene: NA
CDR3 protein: CASSLSEQYF

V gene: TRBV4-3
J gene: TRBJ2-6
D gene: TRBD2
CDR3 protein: CASSQGEGLAPPGANVLTF

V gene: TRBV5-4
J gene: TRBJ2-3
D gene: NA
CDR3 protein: CASSSLRTDTQYF

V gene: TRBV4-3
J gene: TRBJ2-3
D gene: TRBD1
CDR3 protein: CASSLHPGTGCPDTQYF

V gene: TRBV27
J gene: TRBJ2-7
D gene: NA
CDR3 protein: CASSLSGQGTYEQYF

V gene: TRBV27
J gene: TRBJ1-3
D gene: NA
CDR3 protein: CASSPWTASGNTIYF

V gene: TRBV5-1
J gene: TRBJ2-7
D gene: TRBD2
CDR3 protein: CASSTRTSGGGSSYEQYF

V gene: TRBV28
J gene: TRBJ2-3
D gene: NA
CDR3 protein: CASKHRGTYTDTQYF

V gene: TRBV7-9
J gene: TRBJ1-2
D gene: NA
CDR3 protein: CASSPPHSPSMVGYTF

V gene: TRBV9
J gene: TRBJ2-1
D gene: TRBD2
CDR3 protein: CASSVELYGTSGSLGINEQFF

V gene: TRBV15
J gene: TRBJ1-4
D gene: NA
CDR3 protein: CATSRDNSRVRREKLFF

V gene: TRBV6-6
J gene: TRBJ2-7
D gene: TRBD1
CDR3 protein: CASSPDRGRYEQYF

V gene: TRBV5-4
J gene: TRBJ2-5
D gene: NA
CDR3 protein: CASSLSPGGPHQYF

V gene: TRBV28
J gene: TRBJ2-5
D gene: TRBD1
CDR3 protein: CASSHSRQGRQETQYF

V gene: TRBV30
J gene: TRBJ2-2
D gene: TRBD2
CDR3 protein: CAWGSGGAETGELFF

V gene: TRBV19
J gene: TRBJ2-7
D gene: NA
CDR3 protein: CASALARTNHEQYF

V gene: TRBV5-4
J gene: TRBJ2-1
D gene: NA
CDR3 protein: CASSLYSSYNEQFF

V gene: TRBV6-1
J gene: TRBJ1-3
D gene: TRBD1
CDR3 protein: CASSPRDRGPNTIYF

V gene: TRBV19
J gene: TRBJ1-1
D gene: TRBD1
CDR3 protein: CASSIRDSSGEAFF

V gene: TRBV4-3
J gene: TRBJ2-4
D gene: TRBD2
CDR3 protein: CASSQAIGRGGQENIQYF

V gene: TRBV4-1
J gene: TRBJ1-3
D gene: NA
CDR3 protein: CASSQEVKGPSSGNTIYF

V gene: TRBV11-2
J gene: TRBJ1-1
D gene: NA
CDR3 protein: CASSPLTEADTEAFF

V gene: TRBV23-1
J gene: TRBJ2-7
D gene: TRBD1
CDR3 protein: CASSQGTAADYEQYF

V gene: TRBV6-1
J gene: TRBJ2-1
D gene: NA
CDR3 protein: CASSVPDNPDHEQFF

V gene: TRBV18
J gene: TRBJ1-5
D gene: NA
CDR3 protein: CASTTAGANQPQHF

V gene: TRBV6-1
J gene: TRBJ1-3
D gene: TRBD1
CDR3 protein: CASSVGRGPGNTIYF

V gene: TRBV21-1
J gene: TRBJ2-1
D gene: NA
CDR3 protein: CASTKLGTRDLLCEQFF

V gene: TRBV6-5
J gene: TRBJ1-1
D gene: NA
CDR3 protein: CASSYPRARAFF

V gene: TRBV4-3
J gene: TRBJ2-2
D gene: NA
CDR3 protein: CASSHYRDTDTGELFF

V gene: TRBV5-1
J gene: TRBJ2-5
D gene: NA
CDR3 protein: CASSLTAQETQYF

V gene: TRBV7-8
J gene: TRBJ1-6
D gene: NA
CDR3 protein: CASSHAVRQSPLHF

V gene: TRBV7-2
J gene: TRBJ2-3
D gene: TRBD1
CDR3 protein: CASSLARGQEPTDTQYF

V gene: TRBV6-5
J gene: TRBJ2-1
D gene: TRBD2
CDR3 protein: CASSAGGQDEQFF

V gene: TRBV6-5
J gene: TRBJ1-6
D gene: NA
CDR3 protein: CASSKGEPYNSPLHF

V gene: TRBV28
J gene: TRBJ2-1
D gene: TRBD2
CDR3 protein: CASGGLAGDFSYNEQFF

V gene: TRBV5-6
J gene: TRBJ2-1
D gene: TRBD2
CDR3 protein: CASSPRSSGTFYNEQFF

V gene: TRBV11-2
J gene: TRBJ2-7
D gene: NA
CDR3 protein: CASSLWGVRTRSYEQYF